The clone carrying this TCR beta chain was counted only a few times. The antigen remains undetermined. Peripheral blood samples of about 10 milliliters were drawn from each donor. This sample was taken from a study of blood T cells in healthy people across ages. This CDR3 is 15 amino acids long. With 4 bases removed from V and 3 bases from J, the gap between germline ends came to 17 bases. Germline CDR1 reads SGDLS; CDR2 reads YYNGEE. It was with a sample-barcoded 5' primer and a J-beta primer mix that a second PCR of about 6 to 12 cycles was run. MiXCR was run by TCRdb on the 5' RACE reads, yielding one entry per CDR3 protein. The sample consists of 1,300,000 or so distinct CDR3 sequences, roughly 59% of them appearing once. Study-wide findings and caveats: Older age went with lower TCR beta diversity per million T cells, in a roughly linear way.

Sequences were obtained from blood. This clonotype was sampled from a man aged 18 to 30 in good health. The chain employs TRBV9 and TRBJ2-7; TRBD2 might be the D (6 bases). The CDR3 is CASSTTAGSFYEQYF. The CDR3 DNA follows: TGTGCCAGCAGCACCACAGCGGGTAGCTTCTACGAGCAGTACTTC.